This T cell receptor (beta chain) was sequenced in a study of shared clonotypes between healthy human individuals. V was shortened by 0 bases and J by 6 bases, with 11 bases between the two germline ends. The CDR3 has 15 amino acids. CDR1 is MNHEY, CDR2 SMNVEV, per germline (reference sequence). Deep was the level at which the assay was run. The authors split each subset's genomic DNA evenly across several immunoSEQ plates. The input for sorted-subset replicate PCRs was 200 ng DNA, approximately 30,000 T cell genomes. The assay was immunoSEQ multiplex PCR, and TCRdb's table has in-frame clones only and misses some. The table lists over 2,000,000 clones, roughly 95% of them singletons. It was CD45RO-negative cells, positively selected for CCR7, that made up naive CD8 cells, with terminally differentiated effector memory CD45RA+ cells excluded. Those who donated were healthy HIV-negative adults, with no recent acute infections or vaccinations reported.

The sequenced material came from naive CD8+ T cells from PBMCs. The gene calls are TRBV27 and TRBJ2-2; D not resolved. The source of this sequence is a man younger than 30 in good health. Some clones in this sample may be carry-over from other donors' samples. The CDR3 DNA reads as TGTGCCAGCAGTTTATCCCTCACCCCCGCCGGGGAGCTGTTTTTT. Protein: CASSLSLTPAGELFF.